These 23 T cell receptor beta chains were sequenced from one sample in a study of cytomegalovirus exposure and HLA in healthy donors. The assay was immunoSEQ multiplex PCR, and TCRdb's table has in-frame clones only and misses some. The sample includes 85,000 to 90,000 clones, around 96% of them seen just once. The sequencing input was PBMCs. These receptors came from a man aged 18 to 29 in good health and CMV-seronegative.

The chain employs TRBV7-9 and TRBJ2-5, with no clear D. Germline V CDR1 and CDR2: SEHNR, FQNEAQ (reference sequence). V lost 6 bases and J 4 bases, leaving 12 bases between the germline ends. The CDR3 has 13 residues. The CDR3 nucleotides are TGTGCCAGCAGATCCTCCGGCGGAGAGACCCAGTACTTC. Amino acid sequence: CASRSSGGETQYF.

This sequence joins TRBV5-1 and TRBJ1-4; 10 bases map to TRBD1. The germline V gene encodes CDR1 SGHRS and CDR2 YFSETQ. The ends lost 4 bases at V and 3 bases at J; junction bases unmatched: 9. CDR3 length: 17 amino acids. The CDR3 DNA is TGCGCCAGCAGCGCGGACAGGGGGGTTACGGCTAATGAAAAACTGTTTTTT. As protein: CASSADRGVTANEKLFF. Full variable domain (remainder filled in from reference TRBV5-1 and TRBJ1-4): KAGVTQTPRYLIKTRGQQVTLSCSPISGHRSVSWYQQTPGQGLQFLFEYFSETQRNKGNFPGRFSGRQFSNSRSEMNVSTLELGDSALYLCASSADRGVTANEKLFFGSGTQLSVL.

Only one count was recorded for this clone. The CDR3 reads CACDPRDEQFF. The DNA of the CDR3 is TGTGCCTGCGACCCTCGGGATGAGCAGTTCTTC. This sequence joins TRBV30 and TRBJ2-1; D remains ambiguous. Trimming took 6 bases from V and 8 from J, leaving 11 bases between them. The CDR3 sequence is 11 residues long. The germline V gene has CDR1 GTSNPN and CDR2 SVGIG (reference sequence).

The CDR3 coding sequence is TGCGCCAGCAGCCAAGGGCCCGGGACAGGGGAATCTGGCTACACCTTC. This translates into CASSQGPGTGESGYTF. The chain carries TRBV4-3 and TRBJ1-2; TRBD1 agrees at 10 bases. V gave up 1 base and J gave up 7 bases; unmatched junction bases: 9. Germline V gives CDR1 LGHNA, CDR2 YSLEER. The CDR3 spans 16 residues.

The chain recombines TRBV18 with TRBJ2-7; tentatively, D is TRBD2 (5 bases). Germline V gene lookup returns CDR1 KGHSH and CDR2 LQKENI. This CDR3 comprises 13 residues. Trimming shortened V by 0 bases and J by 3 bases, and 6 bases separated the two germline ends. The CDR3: CASSPPGVYEQYF. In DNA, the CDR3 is TGTGCCAGCTCACCACCGGGAGTCTACGAGCAGTACTTC.

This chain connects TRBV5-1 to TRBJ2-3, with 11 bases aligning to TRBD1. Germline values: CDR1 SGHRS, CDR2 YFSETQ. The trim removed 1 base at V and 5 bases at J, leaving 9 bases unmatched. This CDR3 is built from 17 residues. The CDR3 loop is CASSLNPGQGVIDTQYF. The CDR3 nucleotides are TGCGCCAGCAGCTTGAACCCGGGACAGGGGGTGATAGATACGCAGTATTTT.

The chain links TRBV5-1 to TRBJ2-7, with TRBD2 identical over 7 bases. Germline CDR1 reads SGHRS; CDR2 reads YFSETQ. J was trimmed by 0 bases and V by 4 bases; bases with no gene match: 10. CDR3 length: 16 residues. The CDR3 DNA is TGCGCCAGCAGCCCAACGGCTGGCGGGAGCTCCTACGAGCAGTACGTC. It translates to CASSPTAGGSSYEQYV.

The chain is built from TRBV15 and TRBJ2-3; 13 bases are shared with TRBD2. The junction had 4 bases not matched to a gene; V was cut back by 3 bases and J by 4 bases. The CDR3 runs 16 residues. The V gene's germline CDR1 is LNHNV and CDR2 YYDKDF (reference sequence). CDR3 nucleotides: TGTGCCACCAGCAGCCGACTAGCGGGAGGTGCAGATACGCAGTATTTT. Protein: CATSSRLAGGADTQYF.

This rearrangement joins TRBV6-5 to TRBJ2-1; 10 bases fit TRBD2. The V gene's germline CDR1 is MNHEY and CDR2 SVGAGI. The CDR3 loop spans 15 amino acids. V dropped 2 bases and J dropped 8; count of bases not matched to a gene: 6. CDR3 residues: CASSYALAGEDEQFF. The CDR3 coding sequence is TGTGCCAGCAGTTACGCCCTAGCGGGAGAAGATGAGCAGTTCTTC.

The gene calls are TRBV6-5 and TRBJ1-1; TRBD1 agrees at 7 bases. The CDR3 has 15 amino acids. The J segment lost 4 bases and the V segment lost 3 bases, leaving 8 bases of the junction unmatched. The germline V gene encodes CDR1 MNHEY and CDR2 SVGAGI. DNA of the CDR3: TGTGCCAGCAGTTATTATCGACAGGGAGGCACTGAAGCTTTCTTT. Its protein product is CASSYYRQGGTEAFF.

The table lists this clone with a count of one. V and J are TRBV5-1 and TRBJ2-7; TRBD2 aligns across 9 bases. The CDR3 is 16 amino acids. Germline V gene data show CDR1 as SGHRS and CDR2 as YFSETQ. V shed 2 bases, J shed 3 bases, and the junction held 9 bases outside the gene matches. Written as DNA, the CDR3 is TGCGCCAGCAGCTTTAATCTCGTGACTAGCGGCTACGAGCAGTACTTC. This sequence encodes CASSFNLVTSGYEQYF.

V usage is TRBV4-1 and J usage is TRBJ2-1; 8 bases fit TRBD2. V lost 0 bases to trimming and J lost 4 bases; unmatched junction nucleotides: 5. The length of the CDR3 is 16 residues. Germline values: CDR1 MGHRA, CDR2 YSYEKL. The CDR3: CASSQDVAGGYNEQFF. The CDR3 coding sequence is TGCGCCAGCAGCCAAGATGTGGCGGGAGGTTACAATGAGCAGTTCTTC.

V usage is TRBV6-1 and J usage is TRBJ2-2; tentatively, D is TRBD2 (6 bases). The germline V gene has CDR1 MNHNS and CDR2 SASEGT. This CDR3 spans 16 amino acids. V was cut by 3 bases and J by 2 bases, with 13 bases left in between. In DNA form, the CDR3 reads TGTGCCAGCAGTGACGTCGGGAGTAACAACACCGGGGAGCTGTTTTTT. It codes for CASSDVGSNNTGELFF.

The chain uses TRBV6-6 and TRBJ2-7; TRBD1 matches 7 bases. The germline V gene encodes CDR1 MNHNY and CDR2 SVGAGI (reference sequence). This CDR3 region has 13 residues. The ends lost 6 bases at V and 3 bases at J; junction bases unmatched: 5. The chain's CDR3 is CASSQGQVYEQYV. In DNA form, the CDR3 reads TGTGCCAGCAGCCAAGGACAGGTCTACGAGCAGTACGTC.

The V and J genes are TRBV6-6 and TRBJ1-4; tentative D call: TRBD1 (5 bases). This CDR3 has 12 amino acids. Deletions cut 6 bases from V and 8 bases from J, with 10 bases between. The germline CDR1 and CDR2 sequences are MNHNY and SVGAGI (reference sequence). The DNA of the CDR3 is TGTGCCAGCAGACAGACAGTCGAAAAACTGTTTTTT. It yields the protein CASRQTVEKLFF.

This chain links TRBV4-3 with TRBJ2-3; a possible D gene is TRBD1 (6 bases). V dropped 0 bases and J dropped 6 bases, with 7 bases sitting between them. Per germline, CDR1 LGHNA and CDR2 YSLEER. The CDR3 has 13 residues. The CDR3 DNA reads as TGCGCCAGCAGCCAAGATAGGGGGGATACGCAGTATTTT. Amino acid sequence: CASSQDRGDTQYF.

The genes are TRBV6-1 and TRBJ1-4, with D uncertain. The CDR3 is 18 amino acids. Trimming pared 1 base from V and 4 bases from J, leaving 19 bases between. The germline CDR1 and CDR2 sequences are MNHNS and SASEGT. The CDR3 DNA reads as TGTGCCAGCAGTGAAGGGTCCTGGGCCAGCCTCCATAATGAAAAACTGTTTTTT. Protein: CASSEGSWASLHNEKLFF.

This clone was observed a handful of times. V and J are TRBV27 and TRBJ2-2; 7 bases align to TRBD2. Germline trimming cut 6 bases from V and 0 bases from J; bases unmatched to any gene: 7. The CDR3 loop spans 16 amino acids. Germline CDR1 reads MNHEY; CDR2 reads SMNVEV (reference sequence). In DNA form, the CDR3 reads TGTGCCAGCAGGGGCCTAGCGGCTGCGAACACCGGGGAGCTGTTTTTT. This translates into CASRGLAAANTGELFF.

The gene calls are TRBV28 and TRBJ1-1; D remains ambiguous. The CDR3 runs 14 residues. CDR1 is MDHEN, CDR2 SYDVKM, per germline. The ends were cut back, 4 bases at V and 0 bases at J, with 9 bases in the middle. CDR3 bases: TGTGCCAGCAGTTCCCTCTTTATGAACACTGAAGCTTTCTTT. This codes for CASSSLFMNTEAFF.

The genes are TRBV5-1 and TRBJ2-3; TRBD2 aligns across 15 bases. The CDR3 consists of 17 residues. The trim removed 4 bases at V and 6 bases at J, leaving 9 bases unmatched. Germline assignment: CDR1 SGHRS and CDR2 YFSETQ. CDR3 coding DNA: TGCGCCAGCAGCAGATCCGGGACTAGCGGGAGGTCGGATACGCAGTATTTT. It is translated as CASSRSGTSGRSDTQYF.

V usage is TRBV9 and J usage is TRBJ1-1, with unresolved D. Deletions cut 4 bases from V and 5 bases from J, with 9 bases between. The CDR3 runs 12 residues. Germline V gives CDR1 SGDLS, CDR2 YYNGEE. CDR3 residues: CASSPGKTEAFF. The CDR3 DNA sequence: TGTGCCAGCAGCCCCGGGAAGACTGAAGCTTTCTTT. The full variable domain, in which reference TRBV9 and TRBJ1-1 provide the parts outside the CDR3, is DSGVTQTPKHLITATGQRVTLRCSPRSGDLSVYWYQQSLDQGLQFLIQYYNGEERAKGNILERFSAQQFPDLHSELNLSSLELGDSALYFCASSPGKTEAFFGQGTRLTVV.

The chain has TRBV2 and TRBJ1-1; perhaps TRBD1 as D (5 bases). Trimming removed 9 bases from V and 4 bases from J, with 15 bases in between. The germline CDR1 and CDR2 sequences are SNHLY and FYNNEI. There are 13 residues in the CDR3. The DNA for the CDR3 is TGTGCCAGGGGTCAGGGCCAGGGCACTGAAGCTTTCTTT. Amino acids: CARGQGQGTEAFF.

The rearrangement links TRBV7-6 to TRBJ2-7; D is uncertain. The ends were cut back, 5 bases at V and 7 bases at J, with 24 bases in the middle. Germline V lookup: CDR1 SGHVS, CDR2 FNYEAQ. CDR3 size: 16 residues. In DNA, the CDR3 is TGTGCCAGCAGCCTGCTGTTAGCCACCTCTCTGGGTGAGCAGTACTTC. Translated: CASSLLLATSLGEQYF.